A selection of T cell receptor beta chains follows, all from one sample in a study of T cell repertoires in cytomegalovirus infection. TCRdb reprocessed the reads via MiXCR and lists one record per CDR3 protein. The sample has roughly 200,000 distinct CDR3 sequences, roughly a sixth seen once; the top ten hold 20% to 25%. Sequencing was done on a sample of CD8+ T cells from PBMCs. The receptors originated from a human donor in good health (CMV status not recorded). Some clones in this sample may be carry-over from other donors' samples. The CDR3 runs from the conserved cysteine through the conserved F or W. Each record gives: CDR3 length, V gene, D gene, clone size, J gene, CDR3 DNA, CDR3 protein. A D gene is named only where the DNA matches it firmly. Not every row has a clone size; where given, it reads once, few, many or a size class.

>20|TRBV5-1|TRBD1|once|TRBJ2-2
TGCGCCAGCAGCATATTTCCGGGACAGGGAATTCTGAAGAACACCGGGGAGCTGTTTTTT
CASSIFPGQGILKNTGELFF
>17|TRBV9|TRBD2|.|TRBJ2-3
TGTGCCAGCAGCGGGACTAGCGGGCAACCCCGGAGAGATACGCAGTATTTT
CASSGTSGQPRRDTQYF
>14|TRBV7-9|.|few|TRBJ2-1
TGTGCCAGCAGCCGGGACACCCTGTACAATGAGCAGTTCTTC
CASSRDTLYNEQFF
>13|TRBV25-1|.|few|TRBJ2-2
TGTGCCAGCAGTGACGAATGGGACGGGGAGCTGTTTTTT
CASSDEWDGELFF
>15|TRBV12-3/TRBV12-4|.|few|TRBJ2-3
TGTGCCAGCACCAACCCGGGGGAGAGCACAGATACGCAGTATTTT
CASTNPGESTDTQYF
>14|TRBV6-6|.|few|TRBJ2-7
TGTGCCAGCAGTTACCTTCAGACAGGTTACGAGCAGTACTTC
CASSYLQTGYEQYF
>16|TRBV15|.|few|TRBJ1-5
TGTGCCACCAGCGGTCCGGACAGAGGATTCAATCAGCCCCAGCATTTT
CATSGPDRGFNQPQHF
>16|TRBV6-5|TRBD2|.|TRBJ2-5
TGTGCCAGCAGTTACGCAAGCGGGGGGAGGGGAGAGACCCAGTACTTC
CASSYASGGRGETQYF
>14|TRBV7-9|.|.|TRBJ2-7
TGTGCCAGCAGCTTAAGTGACAGAGCCTACGAGCAGTACTTC
CASSLSDRAYEQYF
>13|TRBV7-8|TRBD1|.|TRBJ1-5
TGTGCCAGCAGCGGACAGGGAGATCAGCCCCAGCATTTT
CASSGQGDQPQHF
>15|TRBV6-6|.|.|TRBJ2-3
TGTGCCAGCAGTTACTCAGAGGGGTTAACAGATACGCAGTATTTT
CASSYSEGLTDTQYF
>18|TRBV19|.|.|TRBJ1-2
TGTGCCAGTACCGGGGAGGATTACCGTCTGGCGGGGGAAAATGGCTACACCTTC
CASTGEDYRLAGENGYTF
>11|TRBV12-3/TRBV12-4|.|.|TRBJ1-1
TGTGCCAGCAGACTAACAGAAGAAGCTTTCTTT
CASRLTEEAFF
>16|TRBV7-3|TRBD2|.|TRBJ2-3
TGTGCCAGCAGCCTCGAACTAGCGGGGGTCTCAGATACGCAGTATTTT
CASSLELAGVSDTQYF
>15|TRBV5-6|.|.|TRBJ1-5
TGTGCCAGCAGCTCACTCGACAGGAGCAATCAGCCCCAGCATTTT
CASSSLDRSNQPQHF
>16|TRBV7-2|.|few|TRBJ2-6
TGTGCCAGCAGCTTAGTAGTTTACTCTGGGGCCAACGTCCTGACTTTC
CASSLVVYSGANVLTF
>13|TRBV20-1|.|.|TRBJ2-1
TGCAGTGCCCTCTCCCCGAGGGTCAATGAGCAGTTCTTC
CSALSPRVNEQFF
>11|TRBV12-3/TRBV12-4|TRBD1|few|TRBJ1-2
TGTGCCAGCAGCTTGGGACAGTCCTACACCTTC
CASSLGQSYTF
>14|TRBV29-1|.|few|TRBJ1-2
TGCAGCACTACCCCGGACAGTTTGTTCGATGGCTACACCTTC
CSTTPDSLFDGYTF
>16|TRBV28|.|few|TRBJ2-2
TGTGCCAGCAGTTTTCCCCGGCAGGGGGGGACCGGGGAGCTGTTTTTT
CASSFPRQGGTGELFF
>14|TRBV6-2/TRBV6-3|.|few|TRBJ1-2
TGTGCCAGCAGTTACTCGGCAGGAGCGGATGGCTACACCTTC
CASSYSAGADGYTF
>17|TRBV7-2|.|.|TRBJ1-5
TGTGCCAGCAGCCCACCGGGGAGCTTCAATAGCAATCAGCCCCAGCATTTT
CASSPPGSFNSNQPQHF
>13|TRBV5-5|.|.|TRBJ2-1
TGTGCCAGCAGCGGACAGACCTACAATGAGCAGTTCTTC
CASSGQTYNEQFF
>13|TRBV11-1|.|many|TRBJ1-1
TGTGCCAGCCGGGACAAAAGGTACACTGAAGCTTTCTTT
CASRDKRYTEAFF
>16|TRBV7-2|TRBD1|.|TRBJ2-7
TGTGCCAGCAGCTTGCGGGACAGGGCTTATGTCCACGAGCAGTACTTC
CASSLRDRAYVHEQYF
>12|TRBV30|.|.|TRBJ2-2
TGTGCCTGGGGCCTGGAATCCGGGGAGCTGTTTTTT
CAWGLESGELFF
>13|TRBV2|.|few|TRBJ1-1
TGTGCCTCCCCAATTCCGGAAAACACTGAAGCTTTCTTT
CASPIPENTEAFF
>13|TRBV12-3/TRBV12-4|.|few|TRBJ1-2
TGTGCCAGCAGTTTAACGGTTAACTATGGCTACACCTTC
CASSLTVNYGYTF
>18|TRBV6-5|TRBD2|few|TRBJ2-1
TGTGCCAGCAGTTACTCCTTTTTCGCTAGCGGGGGAACGAATGAGCAGTTCTTC
CASSYSFFASGGTNEQFF
>15|TRBV6-5|TRBD1|few|TRBJ2-3
TGTGCCAGCAGTCCGAAACAGGGGCTCCCAGATACGCAGTATTTT
CASSPKQGLPDTQYF
>13|TRBV20-1|.|.|TRBJ1-2
TGCAGTGCTAGAGGCGGTATCAACTATGGCTACACCTTC
CSARGGINYGYTF
>14|TRBV7-9|.|.|TRBJ1-4
TGTGCCAGCAGAAGCCGTGCATCCCCGGAAAAACTGTTTTTT
CASRSRASPEKLFF
>16|TRBV5-1|TRBD1|few|TRBJ2-2
TGCGCCAGCTCCCTCACTGGGACAGAGAACACCGGGGAGCTGTTTTTT
CASSLTGTENTGELFF
>13|TRBV28|.|.|TRBJ2-5
TGTGCCAGCCGACGTCAGGGGCAAGAGACCCAGTACTTC
CASRRQGQETQYF
>15|TRBV7-2|.|many|TRBJ2-5
TGTGCCAGCAGCTTAGCACAGAGGTACCAAGAGACCCAGTACTTC
CASSLAQRYQETQYF
>15|TRBV29-1|.|few|TRBJ2-3
TGCAGCGCACTCCCCAGGGCGGGGGCCCCAGATACGCAGTATTTT
CSALPRAGAPDTQYF
>12|TRBV6-5|.|.|TRBJ2-2
TGTGCCAGCAGTTACTTGACCGGGGAGCTGTTTTTT
CASSYLTGELFF
>14|TRBV14|.|few|TRBJ2-4
TGTGCCAGCAGCCCCCGGGACGGCCGGAACATTCAGTACTTC
CASSPRDGRNIQYF
>12|TRBV7-8|.|few|TRBJ1-1
TGTGCCAGCAGCTTAGCGGGGAACGAAGCTTTCTTT
CASSLAGNEAFF
>18|TRBV4-3|.|.|TRBJ1-1
TGCGCCAGCAGCCCCTCTCTCCAGGGGCCCACCTCGGACACTGAAGCTTTCTTT
CASSPSLQGPTSDTEAFF
>15|TRBV5-1|.|.|TRBJ1-5
TGCGCCAGCAGCTTGCATCCAGGGCAGAATCAGCCCCAGCATTTT
CASSLHPGQNQPQHF
>12|TRBV28|.|few|TRBJ1-5
TGTGCCAGCCTTACAGGGTGGGAGCCCCAGCATTTT
CASLTGWEPQHF
>16|TRBV7-2|TRBD1|once|TRBJ1-2
TGTGCCAGCAGCTCAAACTTGGACAGGGCCAACTATGGCTACACCTTC
CASSSNLDRANYGYTF
>14|TRBV12-3/TRBV12-4|TRBD2|few|TRBJ2-7
TGTGCCAGCAGTTTCGGGGGGGCGAGCTACGAGCAGTACTTC
CASSFGGASYEQYF
>15|TRBV10-3|.|.|TRBJ2-3
TGTGCCATCAGTGAGTCGTGGGCTAGCGCAGATACGCAGTATTTT
CAISESWASADTQYF
>16|TRBV7-9|TRBD1|.|TRBJ2-2
TGTGCCAGCAGCACCCGACAGGGAGACAACACCGGGGAGCTGTTTTTT
CASSTRQGDNTGELFF
>13|TRBV29-1|.|few|TRBJ1-2
TGCAGCGTTGAAGATCCCGCTAACTATGGCTACACCTTC
CSVEDPANYGYTF
>13|TRBV5-6|TRBD1|medium-sized|TRBJ2-3
TGTGCCAGCAGCGCAGGGGGCGCAGATACGCAGTATTTT
CASSAGGADTQYF